This is a list of T cell receptor beta chains from one sample in a study of T cells in Graves' hyperthyroidism and ophthalmopathy. TCRdb re-called the multiplex PCR reads through MiXCR, storing one row per CDR3 protein. The sample lists roughly 170,000 distinct CDR3 sequences; about 15% were seen once. The sample was blood. All receptors come from a woman aged 45-65 years with Graves' hyperthyroidism. The CDR3 runs from the conserved cysteine through the conserved F or W. The D gene is left open where the match is weak.

D,J,V,CDR3
.,TRBJ1-2,TRBV9,CASSISYGTNYGYTF
.,TRBJ2-5,TRBV29-1,CSVAEGGETQYF
.,TRBJ2-7,TRBV18,CASSPLGDTDYEQYF
.,TRBJ1-1,TRBV10-3,CAISEPSTEAFF
.,TRBJ2-7,TRBV7-9,CASSLFVEQYF
TRBD2,TRBJ2-2,TRBV5-6,CASSFLQGRTSGRNTGELFF
TRBD2,TRBJ2-1,TRBV5-1,CASSLPSGVEQFF
.,TRBJ1-3,TRBV7-9,CASSLDPSPGNTIYF
.,TRBJ2-5,TRBV2,CASQREAEETQYF
TRBD1,TRBJ2-7,TRBV6-1,CASGGGTGRNEQYF
TRBD1,TRBJ1-5,TRBV7-2,CASSSSGPGQGHNQPQHF
TRBD2,TRBJ2-3,TRBV5-1,CASSFEAAGTRGGDTQYF
.,TRBJ1-6,TRBV14,CASSQEGSWSPLHF
TRBD1,TRBJ2-7,TRBV2,CASSRQGPSFEQYF
TRBD1,TRBJ1-4,TRBV20-1,CSAIDRANEKLFF
.,TRBJ2-1,TRBV12-3/TRBV12-4,CASSSIGVGNEQFF
TRBD1,TRBJ1-4,TRBV5-1,CASSPTPGTDNEKLFF
.,TRBJ2-1,TRBV5-1,CASSLAEGGLNEQFF
.,TRBJ1-5,TRBV6-6,CASSYSGQPQHF
.,TRBJ1-1,TRBV7-9,CASSKLGGDTEAFF
TRBD1,TRBJ1-2,TRBV2,CASSDPSREGQVTYGYTF
.,TRBJ2-7,TRBV19,CASSKGAVPYEQYF
.,TRBJ1-2,TRBV20-1,CSASLRFYGYTF
.,TRBJ2-2,TRBV2,CASTIERNIAGELFF
.,TRBJ1-1,TRBV6-6,CASSYSTNTEAFF
.,TRBJ2-3,TRBV6-1,CASSAWTTDTQYF